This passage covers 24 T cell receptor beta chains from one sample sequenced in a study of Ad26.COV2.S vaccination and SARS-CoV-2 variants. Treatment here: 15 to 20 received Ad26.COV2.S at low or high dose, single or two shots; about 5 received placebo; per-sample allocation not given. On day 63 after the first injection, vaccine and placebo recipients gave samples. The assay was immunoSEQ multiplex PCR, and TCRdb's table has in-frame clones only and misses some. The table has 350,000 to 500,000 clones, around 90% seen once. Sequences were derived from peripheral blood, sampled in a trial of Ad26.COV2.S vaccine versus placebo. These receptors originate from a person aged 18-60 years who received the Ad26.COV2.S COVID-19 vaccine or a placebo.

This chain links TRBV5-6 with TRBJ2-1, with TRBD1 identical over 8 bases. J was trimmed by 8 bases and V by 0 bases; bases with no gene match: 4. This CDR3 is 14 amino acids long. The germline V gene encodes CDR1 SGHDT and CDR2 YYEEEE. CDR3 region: CASSLGQGLDEQFF. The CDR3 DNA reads TGTGCCAGCAGCTTGGGACAGGGGCTCGATGAGCAGTTCTTC.

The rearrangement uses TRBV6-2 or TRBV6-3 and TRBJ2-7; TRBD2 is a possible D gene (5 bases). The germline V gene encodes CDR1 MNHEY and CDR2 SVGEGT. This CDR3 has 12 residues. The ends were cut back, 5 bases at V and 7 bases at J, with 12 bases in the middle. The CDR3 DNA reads TGTGCCAGCAGTACCGGGATCGGGGAGCAGTACTTC. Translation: CASSTGIGEQYF.

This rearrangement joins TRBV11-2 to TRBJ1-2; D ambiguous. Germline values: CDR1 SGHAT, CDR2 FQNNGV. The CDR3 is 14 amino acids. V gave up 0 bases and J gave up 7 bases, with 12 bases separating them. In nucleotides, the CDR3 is TGTGCCAGCAGCTTAGAGACCCACTCTGGTGGCTACACCTTC. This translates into CASSLETHSGGYTF.

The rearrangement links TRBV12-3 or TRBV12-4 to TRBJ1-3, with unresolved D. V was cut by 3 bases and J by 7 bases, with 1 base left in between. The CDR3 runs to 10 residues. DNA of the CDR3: TGTGCCAGCAGTTTCAACACCATATATTTT. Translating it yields CASSFNTIYF.

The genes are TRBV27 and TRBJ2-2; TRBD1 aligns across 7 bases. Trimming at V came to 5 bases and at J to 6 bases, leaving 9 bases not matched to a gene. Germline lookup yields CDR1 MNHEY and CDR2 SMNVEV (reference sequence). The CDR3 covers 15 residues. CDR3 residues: CASSELGQGAGELFF. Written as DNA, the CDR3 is TGTGCCAGCAGTGAGTTAGGGCAGGGGGCCGGGGAGCTGTTTTTT.

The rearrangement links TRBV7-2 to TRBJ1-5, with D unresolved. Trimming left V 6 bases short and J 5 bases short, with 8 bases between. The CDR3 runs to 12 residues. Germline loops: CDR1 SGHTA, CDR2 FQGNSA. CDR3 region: CASSLTYQPQHF. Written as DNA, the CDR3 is TGTGCCAGCAGTCTTACTTATCAGCCCCAGCATTTT.

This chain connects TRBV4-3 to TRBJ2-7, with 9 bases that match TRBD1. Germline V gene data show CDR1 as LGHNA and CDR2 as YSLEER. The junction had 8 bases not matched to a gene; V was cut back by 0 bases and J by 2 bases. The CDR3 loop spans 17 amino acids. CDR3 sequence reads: CASSQDRGWDRAYEQYF. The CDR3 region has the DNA TGCGCCAGCAGCCAAGATCGGGGGTGGGACAGGGCCTACGAGCAGTACTTC.

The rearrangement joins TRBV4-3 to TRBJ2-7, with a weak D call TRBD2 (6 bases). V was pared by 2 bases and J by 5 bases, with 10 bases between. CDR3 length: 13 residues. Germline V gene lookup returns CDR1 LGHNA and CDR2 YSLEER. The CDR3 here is CASSQSGAHEQYF. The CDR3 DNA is TGCGCCAGCAGCCAATCGGGAGCCCACGAGCAGTACTTC.

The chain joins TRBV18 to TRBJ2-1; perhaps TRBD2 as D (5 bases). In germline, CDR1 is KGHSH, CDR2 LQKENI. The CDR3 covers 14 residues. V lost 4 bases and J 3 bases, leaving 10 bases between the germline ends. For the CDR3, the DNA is TGTGCCAGCTCACTAGAAGCGGTCTACAATGAGCAGTTCTTC. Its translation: CASSLEAVYNEQFF.

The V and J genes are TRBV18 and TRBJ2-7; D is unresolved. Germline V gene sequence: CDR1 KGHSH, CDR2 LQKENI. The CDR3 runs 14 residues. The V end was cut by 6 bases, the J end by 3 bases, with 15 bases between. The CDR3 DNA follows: TGTGCCAGCTCTTACAGTTCCTCTTTCTACGAGCAGTACTTC. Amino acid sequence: CASSYSSSFYEQYF. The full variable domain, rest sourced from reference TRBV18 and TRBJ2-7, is NAGVMQNPRHLVRRRGQEARLRCSPMKGHSHVYWYRQLPEEGLKFMVYLQKENIIDESGMPKERFSAEFPKEGPSILRIQQVVRGDSAAYFCASSYSSSFYEQYFGPGTRLTVT.

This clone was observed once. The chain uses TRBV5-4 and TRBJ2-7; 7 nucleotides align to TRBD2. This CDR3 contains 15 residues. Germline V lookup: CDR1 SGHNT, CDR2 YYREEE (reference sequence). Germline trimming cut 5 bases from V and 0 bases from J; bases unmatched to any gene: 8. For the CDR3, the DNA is TGTGCCAGCAGTCCGGGAGGCTTCGCCTCCTACGAGCAGTACTTC. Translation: CASSPGGFASYEQYF.

CDR3: CASSLGLAGSYEQYF. The CDR3 nucleotides read TGTGCCAGCAGCTTAGGGCTAGCGGGATCTTACGAGCAGTACTTC. This chain uses TRBV7-9 with TRBJ2-7, with TRBD2 matching over 9 bases. Trimming took 1 base from V and 4 from J; bases not matched to a gene: 5. The CDR3 runs 15 residues. Germline V CDR1 and CDR2: SEHNR, FQNEAQ (reference sequence).

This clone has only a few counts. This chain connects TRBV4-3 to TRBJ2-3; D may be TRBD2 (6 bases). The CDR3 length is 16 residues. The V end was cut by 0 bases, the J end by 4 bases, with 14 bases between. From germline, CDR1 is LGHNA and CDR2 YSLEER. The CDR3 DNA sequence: TGCGCCAGCAGCCAAGAACTCGGGAGTGGAGCAGATACGCAGTATTTT. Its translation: CASSQELGSGADTQYF.

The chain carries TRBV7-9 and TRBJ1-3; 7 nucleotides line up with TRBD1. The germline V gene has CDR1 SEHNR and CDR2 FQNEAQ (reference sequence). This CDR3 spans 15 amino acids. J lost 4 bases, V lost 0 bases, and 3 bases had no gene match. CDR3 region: CASSLALDRGNTIYF. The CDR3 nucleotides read TGTGCCAGCAGCTTAGCTCTGGACAGGGGAAACACCATATATTTT.

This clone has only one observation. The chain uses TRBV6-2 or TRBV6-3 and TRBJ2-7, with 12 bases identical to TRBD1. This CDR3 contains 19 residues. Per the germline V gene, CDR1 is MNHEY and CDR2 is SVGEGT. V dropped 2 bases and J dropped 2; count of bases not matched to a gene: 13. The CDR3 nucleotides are TGTGCCAGCAGTTACGCGGGACAGGGGGCCCGACGCGACGCCTACGAGCAGTACTTC. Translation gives CASSYAGQGARRDAYEQYF.

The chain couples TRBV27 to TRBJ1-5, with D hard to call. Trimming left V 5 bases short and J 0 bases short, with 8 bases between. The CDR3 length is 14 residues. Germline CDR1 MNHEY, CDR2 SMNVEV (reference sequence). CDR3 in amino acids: CASSDGYSNQPQHF. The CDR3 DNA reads TGTGCCAGCAGTGACGGTTATAGCAATCAGCCCCAGCATTTT.

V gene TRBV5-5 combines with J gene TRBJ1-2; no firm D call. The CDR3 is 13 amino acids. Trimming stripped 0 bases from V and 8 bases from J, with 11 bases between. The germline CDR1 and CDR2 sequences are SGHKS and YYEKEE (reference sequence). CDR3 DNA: TGTGCCAGCAGCTTGGGACGGGGTCAGGGCTACACCTTC. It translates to CASSLGRGQGYTF.

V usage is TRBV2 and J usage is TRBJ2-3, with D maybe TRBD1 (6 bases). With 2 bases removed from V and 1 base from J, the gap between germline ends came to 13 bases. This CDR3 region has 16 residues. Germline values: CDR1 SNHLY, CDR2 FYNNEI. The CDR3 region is CASSEFGGAGTDTQYF. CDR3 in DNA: TGTGCCAGCAGTGAATTTGGGGGCGCTGGCACAGATACGCAGTATTTT.

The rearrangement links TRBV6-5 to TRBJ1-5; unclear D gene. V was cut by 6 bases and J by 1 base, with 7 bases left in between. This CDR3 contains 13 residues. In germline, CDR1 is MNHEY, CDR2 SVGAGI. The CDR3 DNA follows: TGTGCCAGCAGGGGCGCGAGCAATCAGCCCCAGCATTTT. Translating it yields CASRGASNQPQHF.

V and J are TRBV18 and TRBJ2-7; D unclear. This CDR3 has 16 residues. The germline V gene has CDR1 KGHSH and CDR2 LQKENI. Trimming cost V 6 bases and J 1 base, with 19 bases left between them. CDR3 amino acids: CASSPTGSSISYEQYF. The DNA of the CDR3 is TGTGCCAGCTCGCCGACTGGGTCGTCTATTTCCTACGAGCAGTACTTC.

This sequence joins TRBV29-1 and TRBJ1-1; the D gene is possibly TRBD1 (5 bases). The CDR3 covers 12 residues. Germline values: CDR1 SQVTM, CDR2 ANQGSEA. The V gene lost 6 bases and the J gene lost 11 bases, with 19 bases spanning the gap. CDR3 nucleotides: TGCAGCGTGGAACCGCAGGGACCTTGGGCTTTCTTT. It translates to CSVEPQGPWAFF.

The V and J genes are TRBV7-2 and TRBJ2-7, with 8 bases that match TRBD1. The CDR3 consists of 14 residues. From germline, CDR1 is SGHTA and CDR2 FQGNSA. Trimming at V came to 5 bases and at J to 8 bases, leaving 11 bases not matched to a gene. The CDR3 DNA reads TGTGCCAGCAGCAACCGCCCGGACAGGGACAAGCAGTACTTC. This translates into CASSNRPDRDKQYF.

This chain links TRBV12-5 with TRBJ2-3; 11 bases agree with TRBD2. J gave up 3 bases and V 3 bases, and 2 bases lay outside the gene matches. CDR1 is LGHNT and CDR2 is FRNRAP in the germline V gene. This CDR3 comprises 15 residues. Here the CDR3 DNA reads TGTGCTAGTGGTTTACTAGCGGGAGTAACAGATACGCAGTATTTT. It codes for CASGLLAGVTDTQYF.

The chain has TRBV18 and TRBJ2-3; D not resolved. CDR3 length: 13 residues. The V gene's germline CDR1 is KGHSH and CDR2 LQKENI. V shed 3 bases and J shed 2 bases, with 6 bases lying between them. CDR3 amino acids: CASSPFDTDTQYF. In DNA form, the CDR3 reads TGTGCCAGCTCACCTTTTGACACAGATACGCAGTATTTT.